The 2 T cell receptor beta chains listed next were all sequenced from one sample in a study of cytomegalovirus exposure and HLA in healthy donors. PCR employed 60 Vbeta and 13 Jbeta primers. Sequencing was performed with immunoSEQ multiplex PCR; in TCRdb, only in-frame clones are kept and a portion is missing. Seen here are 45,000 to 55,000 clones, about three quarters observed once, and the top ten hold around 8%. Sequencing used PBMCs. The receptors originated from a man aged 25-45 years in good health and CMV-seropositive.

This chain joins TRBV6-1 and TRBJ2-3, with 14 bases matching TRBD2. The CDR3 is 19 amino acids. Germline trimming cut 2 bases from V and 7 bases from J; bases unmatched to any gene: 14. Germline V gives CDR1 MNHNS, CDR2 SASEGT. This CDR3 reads CASSESFSPGLAGDHTQYF. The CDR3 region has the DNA TGTGCCAGCAGTGAATCATTTTCGCCGGGACTAGCGGGGGACCATACGCAGTATTTT.

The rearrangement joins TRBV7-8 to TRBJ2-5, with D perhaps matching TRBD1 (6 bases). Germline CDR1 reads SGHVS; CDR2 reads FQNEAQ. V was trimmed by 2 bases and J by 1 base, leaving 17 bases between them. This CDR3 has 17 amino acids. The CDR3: CASSLLEAGATQETQYF. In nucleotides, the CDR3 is TGTGCCAGCAGCTTACTGGAGGCAGGGGCTACCCAAGAGACCCAGTACTTC.